This T cell receptor (beta chain) was sequenced during a study of early T cells in non-severe SARS-CoV-2 infection. Study-level points and caveats: Anti-spike CD8 responses were favored by VDJdb matching, which missed private and CD4 specificities.

Trimming pared 2 bases from V and 1 base from J, leaving 21 bases between. This CDR3 has 17 residues. Germline CDR1 reads DFQATT; CDR2 reads SNEGSKA (reference sequence). Unique molecular identifiers were affixed to single, distinct cDNA molecules. TCRdb re-called the 5' RACE reads with MiXCR, one entry per CDR3 protein. The sample gives more than 60,000 distinct CDR3 sequences, less than 15% of which show up once; about 8.6% is in the top ten. About this clonotype itself: As yet, its antigen is unknown.

Material: whole blood. This chain uses TRBV20-1 with TRBJ2-7; a possible D gene is TRBD2 (5 bases). This TCR derives from an adult who was a healthcare worker with PCR-confirmed SARS-CoV-2 infection or an uninfected control (not recorded which). CDR3 coding DNA: TGCAGTGCTAGAAGCAGTAGCGCCAACATAATTTCCTACGAGCAGTACTTC. Its translation: CSARSSSANIISYEQYF.